These 13 T cell receptor beta chains came from one sample sequenced in a study of cytomegalovirus exposure and HLA in healthy donors. Use of 60 Vbeta and 13 Jbeta primers characterized the PCR. The method was immunoSEQ multiplex PCR; TCRdb's version includes in-frame clones alone and lacks a portion of them. The data show some 130,000 clones, with approximately 71% seen just once and 2% to 2.5% held by the top ten. Sequenced sample: PBMCs. The source is a man younger than 45 in good health and CMV-seronegative.

This chain connects TRBV30 to TRBJ2-1; tentatively, D is TRBD1 (6 bases). The CDR3 is 14 amino acids. CDR1 is GTSNPN and CDR2 is SVGIG in the germline V gene (reference sequence). The CDR3 protein is CAGAWSSSYNEQFF. In DNA form, the CDR3 reads TGTGCGGGGGCGTGGTCGAGCTCCTACAATGAGCAGTTCTTC.

The chain has TRBV5-6 and TRBJ2-3, with 10 bases lining up with TRBD2. CDR1 and CDR2 from the germline V gene are SGHDT and YYEEEE. V shed 4 bases and J 1 base; nucleotides not matched to a gene: 3. This CDR3 is 15 amino acids long. For the CDR3, the DNA is TGTGCCAGCAGCCAAACTAGCGGGGGCACAGATACGCAGTATTTT. Translated: CASSQTSGGTDTQYF.

As to this clone: This sample also contains other DNA sequences that code for the same CDR3. The gene calls are TRBV5-1 and TRBJ2-5; 7 positions agree with TRBD1. Germline CDR1 reads SGHRS; CDR2 reads YFSETQ. V lost 4 bases to trimming and J lost 4 bases; unmatched junction nucleotides: 4. The CDR3 spans 13 residues. The DNA of the CDR3 is TGCGCCAGCAGCCCCGACAGGGCAGAGACCCAGTACTTC. Translating it yields CASSPDRAETQYF.

The chain employs TRBV19 and TRBJ1-5; a possible D gene is TRBD1 (5 bases). CDR3 length equals 15 residues. CDR1 is LNHDA, CDR2 SQIVND, per germline (reference sequence). V was clipped by 3 bases and J by 7 bases, with 16 bases between them. CDR3 sequence (DNA): TGTGCCAGTAGTATCACCGGGCAGGGCGGCCAGCCCCAGCATTTT. It translates to CASSITGQGGQPQHF.

This chain joins TRBV11-3 and TRBJ2-5; possibly TRBD2 for D (5 bases). Per the germline V gene, CDR1 is SGHNT and CDR2 is YENEEA. CDR3 length equals 13 residues. Between the trimmed V and J ends, which lost 0 bases and 4 bases, there was a span of 6 bases. Written as DNA, the CDR3 is TGTGCCAGCAGCTTAGATGGGAGAGAGACCCAGTACTTC. It yields the protein CASSLDGRETQYF.

The V gene is TRBV27, the J gene TRBJ2-3; 8 positions agree with TRBD2. Trimming took 3 bases from V and 3 from J; bases not matched to a gene: 11. This CDR3 contains 17 residues. Per the germline V gene, CDR1 is MNHEY and CDR2 is SMNVEV (reference sequence). The CDR3 is CASSLTGASGRTDTQYF. The CDR3 nucleotides are TGTGCCAGCAGTTTGACCGGTGCCAGCGGGAGAACAGATACGCAGTATTTT.

In this sample, this clone turned up once. The chain couples TRBV4-1 to TRBJ1-3; 9 bases align to TRBD1. V dropped 3 bases and J dropped 3; count of bases not matched to a gene: 3. Germline V CDR1 and CDR2: MGHRA, YSYEKL. The CDR3 loop spans 15 amino acids. Here the CDR3 reads CASSQADRGGNTIYF. In DNA form, the CDR3 reads TGCGCCAGCAGCCAGGCGGACAGGGGTGGAAACACCATATATTTT.

This clone was observed a handful of times. V gene TRBV19 combines with J gene TRBJ2-7, with D tentatively TRBD2 (6 bases). Germline CDR1 and CDR2: LNHDA and SQIVND (reference sequence). V lost 3 bases, J lost 6 bases, and 9 bases lay in between. The CDR3 covers 12 residues. Here the CDR3 reads CASSIVGGEQYF. CDR3 DNA: TGTGCCAGTAGTATCGTCGGGGGCGAGCAGTACTTC.

The rearrangement links TRBV19 to TRBJ2-7; TRBD2 might be the D (6 bases). V lost 5 bases and J lost 3, with 17 bases in between. There are 15 residues in the CDR3. Germline V gene sequence: CDR1 LNHDA, CDR2 SQIVND (reference sequence). DNA for the CDR3: TGTGCCAGTAGTGCGGGGCAGGGTACAGACTACGAGCAGTACTTC. This sequence encodes CASSAGQGTDYEQYF.

This clone was counted a single time. The chain recombines TRBV2 with TRBJ2-2; D may be TRBD2 (6 bases). The CDR3 contains 13 residues. Trimming removed 7 bases at V and 6 bases at J, with 12 bases between. CDR1 SNHLY and CDR2 FYNNEI come from the germline V gene. The CDR3 sequence: CASTLRDSGELFF. The CDR3 coding sequence is TGTGCCAGCACTCTTCGGGACTCCGGGGAGCTGTTTTTT.

The rearrangement uses TRBV10-2 and TRBJ2-7; 10 bases are a match to TRBD2. Germline-derived CDR1 and CDR2 are WSHSY and SAAADI. The J segment lost 5 bases and the V segment lost 2 bases, leaving 6 bases of the junction unmatched. The CDR3 contains 15 residues. CDR3 region: CASSEGGAGGDEQYF. The CDR3 DNA sequence: TGCGCCAGCAGTGAGGGAGGAGCGGGAGGGGACGAGCAGTACTTC.

This clone was recorded only once. The same CDR3 arises from other DNA sequences in this sample as well. V and J are TRBV11-2 and TRBJ1-1, with D perhaps matching TRBD1 (5 bases). The CDR3 contains 13 residues. V lost 4 bases to trimming and J lost 1 base, with 7 bases between them. CDR1 is SGHAT, CDR2 FQNNGV, per germline. CDR3 region: CASSSGQNTEAFF. The CDR3 region has the DNA TGTGCCAGCAGCTCCGGACAGAACACTGAAGCTTTCTTT.

This chain links TRBV28 with TRBJ1-1; possibly TRBD1 for D (5 bases). CDR3 size: 15 residues. V was shortened by 3 bases and J by 8 bases, with 19 bases between the two germline ends. Germline CDR1 MDHEN, CDR2 SYDVKM. The CDR3 sequence is CASSFAGRGLSEAFF. The CDR3 DNA reads as TGTGCCAGCAGTTTTGCAGGCCGGGGGTTATCCGAAGCTTTCTTT.